This record looks at one T cell receptor (beta chain) sequence and its context. The CDR3 length is 12 residues. The germline V gene has CDR1 LNHDA and CDR2 SQIVND (reference sequence). V was clipped by 4 bases and J by 8 bases, with 11 bases between them. This sample stems from a study of shared clonotypes between healthy human individuals. Here immunoSEQ multiplex PCR was the method, and the copy in TCRdb shows in-frame clones only, minus some. The sample includes 300,000 to 350,000 clones, around 79% of them seen just once. Material for sequencing was memory CD4+ T cells sorted from blood. Specified subset: CD45RA-negative fraction. The receptor was derived from a man aged 25 to 40 in good health. The V gene is TRBV19, the J gene TRBJ1-2, with D uncertain. The CDR3 coding sequence is TGTGCCAGTAGTAGCCCCTCGCGGGGCTACACCTTC. Protein product: CASSSPSRGYTF. The entire variable domain, with the rest obtained from reference TRBV19 and TRBJ1-2, is as follows: DGGITQSPKYLFRKEGQNVTLSCEQNLNHDAMYWYRQDPGQGLRLIYYSQIVNDFQKGDIAEGYSVSREKKESFPLTVTSAQKNPTAFYLCASSSPSRGYTFGSGTRLTVV.